The 3 T cell receptor beta chains presented below share a single source sample, sequenced in a study of shared clonotypes between healthy human individuals. Assay: immunoSEQ multiplex PCR; the TCRdb copy retains only in-frame clones and omits some. In the table there are about 1.4 million clones, around 95% of which are singletons. Source material: naive CD4+ T cells sorted from blood. Described subset: CD45RA+ positively selected. Receptors originate from a man aged 25 to 40 in good health.

This clone was observed a single time. The gene calls are TRBV4-2 and TRBJ2-7, with D unclear. V lost 2 bases to trimming and J lost 0 bases, with 11 bases between them. Germline V gene sequence: CDR1 LGHNA, CDR2 YNFKEQ. The CDR3 totals 15 residues. The CDR3 nucleotides read TGTGCCAGCAGCCAATCATTAGGTCCCTCCTACGAGCAGTACTTC. Amino acids: CASSQSLGPSYEQYF.

This chain uses TRBV7-8 with TRBJ1-3, with unresolved D. Trimming shortened V by 4 bases and J by 0 bases, and 10 bases separated the two germline ends. CDR1 and CDR2 from the germline V gene are SGHVS and FQNEAQ. This CDR3 is 15 amino acids long. The DNA for the CDR3 is TGTGCCAGCAGCTCAAGACCGATCTCTGGAAACACCATATATTTT. It is translated as CASSSRPISGNTIYF.

This clone occurred once. CDR3 in amino acids: CASSQQGHYGYTF. For the CDR3, the DNA is TGTGCCAGCAGCCAACAGGGGCACTATGGCTACACCTTC. This chain links TRBV7-9 with TRBJ1-2; 7 bases map to TRBD1. From germline, CDR1 is SEHNR and CDR2 FQNEAQ (reference sequence). The CDR3 is 13 residues long. The V segment lost 5 bases and the J segment 3 bases; nucleotides outside the gene matches: 3. The variable domain in full, with the rest retrieved from reference TRBV7-9 and TRBJ1-2, is DTGVSQNPRHKITKRGQNVTFRCDPISEHNRLYWYRQTLGQGPEFLTYFQNEAQLEKSRLLSDRFSAERPKGSFSTLEIQRTEQGDSAMYLCASSQQGHYGYTFGSGTRLTVV.